These T cell receptor beta chains were read from a single sample in a study of cytomegalovirus exposure and HLA in healthy donors. Profiling relied on immunoSEQ multiplex PCR, and the TCRdb table lists in-frame clones only, not all of them. Of fewer than 90,000 clones in the sample, about four fifths were seen once. The specimen sequenced was PBMCs. The receptors were gathered from a woman aged 18-29 years in good health and CMV-seropositive. CDR3s include the opening cysteine and the closing phenylalanine or tryptophan. The D gene is left open where the match is weak. Clone size is shown for a subset of rows, as once, few, many or a class of expanded clone.

j_gene: TRBJ2-2; v_gene: TRBV4-3; len: 16; d_gene: TRBD1; abundance: -; CDR3aa: CASSQSDRENTGELFF; CDR3nt: TGCGCCAGCAGCCAATCCGACAGGGAGAACACCGGGGAGCTGTTTTTT
j_gene: TRBJ1-5; v_gene: TRBV4-1; len: 14; d_gene: -; abundance: -; CDR3aa: CASSHRQYNQPQHF; CDR3nt: TGCGCCAGCAGCCACCGACAGTACAATCAGCCCCAGCATTTT
j_gene: TRBJ2-1; v_gene: TRBV28; len: 13; d_gene: TRBD2; abundance: -; CDR3aa: CATRLAGGNEQFF; CDR3nt: TGTGCCACCCGACTAGCGGGGGGAAATGAGCAGTTCTTC
j_gene: TRBJ1-2; v_gene: TRBV4-3; len: 13; d_gene: TRBD1; abundance: -; CDR3aa: CASSPDRAYGYTF; CDR3nt: TGCGCCAGCAGCCCGGACAGGGCCTATGGCTACACCTTC
j_gene: TRBJ1-3; v_gene: TRBV9; len: 17; d_gene: -; abundance: -; CDR3aa: CASSQAGPLDSGNTIYF; CDR3nt: TGTGCCAGCAGCCAAGCGGGACCGCTTGACTCTGGAAACACCATATATTTT
j_gene: TRBJ2-3; v_gene: TRBV10-3; len: 11; d_gene: -; abundance: once; CDR3aa: CAAEFRDTQYF; CDR3nt: TGTGCCGCCGAGTTTCGAGATACGCAGTATTTT
j_gene: TRBJ1-1; v_gene: TRBV12-2; len: 14; d_gene: -; abundance: -; CDR3aa: CASRLGLQNTEAFF; CDR3nt: TGTGCAAGTCGCCTTGGACTCCAGAACACTGAAGCTTTCTTT
j_gene: TRBJ2-1; v_gene: TRBV30; len: 15; d_gene: TRBD1; abundance: -; CDR3aa: CAWSVLGTAYNEQFF; CDR3nt: TGTGCCTGGAGTGTACTCGGGACAGCATACAATGAGCAGTTCTTC
j_gene: TRBJ2-1; v_gene: TRBV10-1; len: 12; d_gene: -; abundance: -; CDR3aa: CASSEQGYEQFF; CDR3nt: TGCGCCAGCAGTGAACAGGGTTATGAGCAGTTCTTC
j_gene: TRBJ1-2; v_gene: TRBV9; len: 17; d_gene: TRBD1; abundance: -; CDR3aa: CASSTPAGQGASYGYTF; CDR3nt: TGTGCCAGCAGCACCCCCGCGGGACAGGGGGCGTCCTATGGCTACACCTTC
j_gene: TRBJ2-7; v_gene: TRBV29-1; len: 12; d_gene: -; abundance: -; CDR3aa: CSVGEGRGEQYF; CDR3nt: TGCAGCGTTGGTGAGGGCAGGGGCGAGCAGTACTTC
j_gene: TRBJ1-1; v_gene: TRBV4-1; len: 18; d_gene: -; abundance: -; CDR3aa: CASSRGMDRGYENTEAFF; CDR3nt: TGCGCCAGCAGCCGAGGCATGGACAGAGGATACGAGAACACTGAAGCTTTCTTT
j_gene: TRBJ2-3; v_gene: TRBV1; len: 18; d_gene: -; abundance: -; CDR3aa: CTSSQGLFLAGYTDTQYF; CDR3nt: TGCACCAGCAGCCAAGGGTTGTTCCTAGCGGGATACACAGATACGCAGTATTTT
j_gene: TRBJ1-1; v_gene: TRBV10-1; len: 13; d_gene: TRBD1; abundance: -; CDR3aa: CASSEYRGTEAFF; CDR3nt: TGCGCCAGCAGTGAGTACAGGGGGACTGAAGCTTTCTTT
j_gene: TRBJ1-6; v_gene: TRBV19; len: 17; d_gene: TRBD1; abundance: -; CDR3aa: CASNDLTGQGYNSPLHF; CDR3nt: TGTGCCAGTAATGACCTAACCGGACAGGGTTATAATTCACCCCTCCACTTT
j_gene: TRBJ2-2; v_gene: TRBV18; len: 13; d_gene: -; abundance: -; CDR3aa: CASSLGAAGELFF; CDR3nt: TGTGCCAGCTCTCTGGGGGCCGCCGGGGAGCTGTTTTTT
j_gene: TRBJ2-7; v_gene: TRBV5-1; len: 14; d_gene: TRBD1; abundance: medium-sized; CDR3aa: CASSQTGTGYEQYF; CDR3nt: TGCGCCAGCAGTCAAACCGGGACAGGGTACGAGCAGTACTTC
j_gene: TRBJ2-3; v_gene: TRBV10-3; len: 14; d_gene: -; abundance: -; CDR3aa: CAISDHEATDTQYF; CDR3nt: TGTGCCATCAGTGATCATGAAGCGACAGATACGCAGTATTTT
j_gene: TRBJ2-6; v_gene: TRBV7-2; len: 15; d_gene: -; abundance: -; CDR3aa: CASSLVSSGANVLTF; CDR3nt: TGTGCCAGCAGCTTAGTGAGCTCTGGGGCCAACGTCCTGACTTTC
j_gene: TRBJ2-5; v_gene: TRBV28; len: 14; d_gene: -; abundance: -; CDR3aa: CASSPPGYQETQYF; CDR3nt: TGTGCCAGCAGCCCCCCAGGGTACCAAGAGACCCAGTACTTC